This T cell receptor (beta chain) comes out of a study of CD8+CD57+ T cells in acquired aplastic anemia (dated by TCRdb to the late 2010s). Study-wide context: DNA extracted from sorted CD4+ and CD8+ cells had a mean of about 3 ug, with a range of 0.2 to 27.4 ug. A CD8+CD57+ expansion meant a frequency higher than the mean frequency seen in healthy subjects.

Flow cytometry had shown CD8+CD57+ cell expansion in the patients selected for sequencing. Severe acquired aplastic anemia was diagnosed in all patients according to International Study of Aplastic Anemia and Agranulocytosis and Camitta criteria. At the time blood was sampled, none of the patients had received any therapy. The study deep-sequenced TCR repertoires of sorted CD4+ and CD8+ blood T cells from severe aplastic anemia patients and healthy subjects. Patients were enrolled under clinicaltrials.gov protocols 00001620, 01623167, 00001397, 00071045, 00081523 and 00961064 in the USA. Ficoll-Paque density gradient centrifugation was used to isolate peripheral blood mononuclear cells. CD4+ and CD8+ T cells were sorted by FACS or magnetic beads before DNA extraction. TCR beta VDJ combination and CDR3 sequence profiling used genomic DNA as the template. An Illumina HiSeq 2000 was used for TCR repertoire sequencing. Concerning the study's data processing: TRBV/TRBJ rearrangement plots, CDR3 size and DJ length profiles, and Simpson's diversity index were used to evaluate the repertoires. The most abundant DNA sequence in the deep sequencing data was defined as the immunodominant clone. CDR3 amino acid sequences were screened for sharing across subjects and were compared with published repertoires and the VDJdb database. TCRdb ran its own pipeline on the public reads, namely fastp trimming at Q25 and MiXCR clone calling, and kept in-frame beta chains. Every CDR3 protein is listed once, alongside the most common genes and DNA of its rows. The V and J calls were determined by TCRdb, not by the authors. Recorded for this sample are 200,000 to 300,000 distinct CDR3 sequences; 40% to 50% of them occurred a single time. The ten largest clones add up to 6.5% to 8% of the sample.

There are many counts of this clonotype. Its recognized antigen is unknown. It has no much larger one-base neighbor in the sample; base qualities were not kept. Paper-wide results and their limitations: CD8+ Simpson's diversity did not differ significantly between patients and healthy controls (P=0.060). Although roughly 30 CD8+ CDR3 sequences were shared by patients and controls, these sequences appeared highly expressed in patients and within the immunodominant clones of patients.

The source material was sorted CD4+, CD8+, or CD8+CD57+ T cells (not recorded which) from PBMCs. This clonotype was sampled from a human donor with aplastic anemia.

The CDR3 loop reads CASSGRGNPFEDTQYF. The base sequence is TGTGCCAGCAGCGGGCGGGGGAATCCTTTCGAAGATACGCAGTATTTT. The V and J genes are TRBV9 and TRBJ2-3, and 7 junction bases match TRBD2. Measured from the cysteine to the phenylalanine, the CDR3 is 16 residues long. Only the CDR3 DNA is retained, 48 bases long and in frame from the first base. Taken from the germline V gene, the CDR1 and CDR2 loops are SGDLS and YYNGEE. V and J are trimmed by 3 bases and 5 bases, and the gene matches miss 12 bases of the junction.